This entry is about one T cell receptor beta chain. These data come from a study of human T cells and chemical hapten exposure. Study-level information: A roughly 2 cm by roughly 2 cm inner upper arm patch received 2% DPC for sensitization. Weekly scalp doses of diphenylcyclopropenone were given to patients during the roughly 23-week study.

Time point indicated: pre-sensitization, week 0. The sample's treatment: therapeutic diphenylcyclopropenone sensitization with weekly scalp DPC. In every case, blood was obtained before the patch test was applied. The template was total RNA from unfractionated whole blood. This CDR3 is built from 15 residues. The germline V gene encodes CDR1 MNHEY and CDR2 SVGEGT. V was shortened by 0 bases and J by 2 bases, with 9 bases between the two germline ends. TCRdb redid the calling of the RACE reads with MiXCR, one entry per CDR3 protein. Of around 180,000 distinct CDR3 sequences listed, approximately 29% are singletons.

The specimen was whole blood, collected in connection with sensitization to the hapten diphenylcyclopropenone (DPC). The chain couples TRBV6-2 or TRBV6-3 to TRBJ2-3; tentatively, D is TRBD2 (5 bases). The source is a woman aged 30 to 39 with alopecia areata. Some clones in this sample may be carry-over from other donors' samples. The CDR3 sequence is CASSYSPSNTDTQYF. In nucleotides, the CDR3 is TGTGCCAGCAGTTACTCACCTAGCAACACAGATACGCAGTATTTT.